Detailed here is one T cell receptor beta chain. This clone was detected only once. Its target antigen remains unknown. No per-base quality is available; no much larger clone lies one base away. V is shortened by 4 bases, J by 1 base, and the region joining them spans 16 bases. The CDR3, cysteine through phenylalanine, is 16 amino acids long. Only the CDR3 DNA stays, 48 bases, in frame from base 1. In the germline V gene (reference sequence), CDR1 corresponds to GTSNPN and CDR2 to SVGIG. The source of the sample is a study of blood T cell repertoires in COVID-19 (dated by TCRdb to 2020 to 2021). Background for the entire study: The collaborator samples originated in the United States, Italy and Spain and spanned the acute and convalescent phases of COVID-19. The material from the prospective study consisted of cDNA or gDNA derived from T cells, B-cell-depleted T cells, or PBMCs. The dataset comprised deeply sampled blood TCRbeta repertoires from subjects exposed to, actively infected with, or recovered from COVID-19. A freely available public database, intended as a resource for researchers studying the immune response to SARS-CoV-2, is where the repertoires were released. The samples were drawn from two sources: the first 160 participants of the ongoing ImmuneRACE study, and approximately 1,300 subjects contributed by 6 global collaborators. A de-identified subject ID, COVID-19 status, age in years and sex were almost always included in the sample metadata. HLA class I and class II types, where available, came from metadata supplied by the sample provider rather than from assay-based typing.

What the research found in general, with its limitations: How much clinical and demographic metadata was included differed by source and by participant, and the metadata was provided uncurated.

The immunoSEQ Assay, a bias-controlled multiplex PCR, was used to amplify TCRbeta CDR3 regions from genomic DNA. In the paper's pipeline: The number of nucleated cells in each sample was estimated from the amplification of reference gene primers within the assay. To quantify the absolute abundance of each unique TCRbeta CDR3 rearrangement, sequence reads were collapsed and filtered. For each sample, productive Simpson clonality was calculated as the square root of Simpson's diversity index across productive rearrangements. TCRdb's version of the immuneACCESS table is confined to in-frame rearrangements and falls short of the full clone set. An unresolved V gene accounts for under half of the shortfall where checked; the remainder is of unknown origin. V and J calls and clone size are as listed in that table; D and trimming were resolved from the DNA. This sample gives around 180,000 clones in total; approximately 85% of them show up just once. The top ten clones comprise 10% to 11% of the sample.

The collaborating institutions used their own protocols to collect whole blood in K2EDTA tubes. For TCRbeta analysis, collaborator samples were shipped as frozen whole blood, as isolated PBMCs, or as DNA extracted from either sample type. The receptor was derived from a human donor with active or convalescent COVID-19. The donor label of this sample is uncertain. The specimen was peripheral blood. The sequence is built from TRBV30 and TRBJ2-2; the D segment could be TRBD1, given 6 matching bases. In nucleotides, the sequence is TGTGCCTGGACTGTACATAGGACAGAGAACACCGGGGAGCTGTTTTTT. This translates into CAWTVHRTENTGELFF.